This is a list of T cell receptor beta chains from one sample in a study of T cells in Graves' hyperthyroidism and ophthalmopathy. TCRdb reprocessed the multiplex PCR reads via MiXCR and lists one record per CDR3 protein. The repertoire consists of about 400,000 distinct CDR3 sequences, with approximately 14% occurring once and the leading ten covering around a quarter. The sample was blood. Source of these receptors: a woman between 18 and 29 years old with Graves' hyperthyroidism that later progressed to Graves' ophthalmopathy. Each CDR3 is given with its conserved first and last residue. Fields, in order: J gene, V gene, clone size, D gene, CDR3 protein, CDR3 DNA. The D gene is left open where the match is weak. Some rows mark clone size as missing; the rest say once, few, many or name a class of expanded clone.

j_gene: TRBJ2-4
v_gene: TRBV28
abundance: many
d_gene: TRBD1
CDR3aa: CASSERDRGVTKNIQYF
CDR3nt: TGTGCCAGCAGTGAACGGGACAGGGGTGTAACCAAAAACATTCAGTACTTC

j_gene: TRBJ2-1
v_gene: TRBV6-2/TRBV6-3
abundance: .
d_gene: .
CDR3aa: CASSSGSYNKQFF
CDR3nt: TGTGCCAGCAGTTCCGGCTCCTACAATAAGCAGTTCTTC

j_gene: TRBJ1-2
v_gene: TRBV29-1
abundance: .
d_gene: .
CDR3aa: CSVEGGEQPYGYTF
CDR3nt: TGCAGCGTTGAAGGGGGGGAACAACCGTATGGCTACACCTTC

j_gene: TRBJ2-1
v_gene: TRBV28
abundance: .
d_gene: .
CDR3aa: CASTLSGANSYNEHFF
CDR3nt: TGTGCCAGCACCCTCTCAGGAGCCAACTCCTACAATGAGCACTTCTTC

j_gene: TRBJ2-7
v_gene: TRBV24-1
abundance: many
d_gene: .
CDR3aa: CATSDSDSYEQYF
CDR3nt: TGTGCCACCAGTGATTCCGACAGCTACGAGCAGTACTTC

j_gene: TRBJ1-2
v_gene: TRBV5-5
abundance: many
d_gene: .
CDR3aa: CASSLRGPDYGYTF
CDR3nt: TGTGCCAGCAGCTTGAGGGGCCCGGACTATGGCTACACCTTC

j_gene: TRBJ2-3
v_gene: TRBV5-1
abundance: .
d_gene: .
CDR3aa: CASLRGGGPSDTQYF
CDR3nt: TGCGCCAGCCTTAGAGGGGGAGGGCCTTCGGATACGCAGTATTTT

j_gene: TRBJ2-7
v_gene: TRBV4-1
abundance: few
d_gene: TRBD2
CDR3aa: CASSQEGGRASYEQYF
CDR3nt: TGCGCCAGCAGCCAAGAAGGCGGGAGGGCTTCCTACGAGCAGTACTTC

j_gene: TRBJ2-7
v_gene: TRBV13
abundance: many
d_gene: TRBD2
CDR3aa: CASSSNFLAGDYEQYF
CDR3nt: TGTGCCAGCAGCTCCAACTTCCTAGCGGGAGACTACGAGCAGTACTTC

j_gene: TRBJ2-3
v_gene: TRBV10-3
abundance: .
d_gene: .
CDR3aa: CAISHGGRDSTDTQYF
CDR3nt: TGTGCCATCAGCCACGGGGGGCGGGATAGCACAGATACGCAGTATTTT

j_gene: TRBJ2-7
v_gene: TRBV9
abundance: few
d_gene: TRBD2
CDR3aa: CASSVLAGEYEQYF
CDR3nt: TGTGCCAGCAGCGTACTAGCGGGAGAGTACGAGCAGTACTTC

j_gene: TRBJ2-5
v_gene: TRBV24-1
abundance: many
d_gene: .
CDR3aa: CATSDSWPQETQYF
CDR3nt: TGTGCCACCAGTGATAGTTGGCCCCAAGAGACCCAGTACTTC

j_gene: TRBJ2-7
v_gene: TRBV14
abundance: .
d_gene: TRBD2
CDR3aa: CASSQGLAGLEDSYEQYF
CDR3nt: TGTGCCAGCAGCCAAGGACTAGCGGGACTAGAGGACTCCTACGAGCAGTACTTC

j_gene: TRBJ2-3
v_gene: TRBV27
abundance: many
d_gene: .
CDR3aa: CASSLSVDPDTQYF
CDR3nt: TGTGCCAGCAGTTTATCGGTAGATCCAGATACGCAGTATTTT

j_gene: TRBJ2-3
v_gene: TRBV20-1
abundance: many
d_gene: .
CDR3aa: CSARGGGGRTDTQYF
CDR3nt: TGCAGTGCTAGGGGGGGAGGGGGAAGGACAGATACGCAGTATTTT

j_gene: TRBJ2-2
v_gene: TRBV4-3
abundance: .
d_gene: TRBD2
CDR3aa: CASSQDLWTSGRTYTGELFF
CDR3nt: TGCGCCAGCAGCCAAGACCTCTGGACTAGCGGGAGAACCTACACCGGGGAGCTGTTTTTT

j_gene: TRBJ2-5
v_gene: TRBV15
abundance: .
d_gene: .
CDR3aa: CATSRDGNWDDSQETQCF
CDR3nt: TGTGCCACCAGCAGAGATGGAAATTGGGACGACTCACAAGAGACCCAGTGCTTC